The 18 T cell receptor beta chains below come from one sample, sequenced in a study of CD8 T cells in Susac syndrome. Random hexamers primed reverse transcription of roughly 0.5 to 1 ug RNA. TCRdb re-called the immunoSEQ multiplex PCR reads with MiXCR, one entry per CDR3 protein. Counted here are over 100,000 distinct CDR3 sequences, around 92% occurring once; the ten biggest clones make up roughly 0.11%. Sequenced input: CD8+ T cells from PBMCs. The origin of the receptors is a human donor in good health.

CDR3 residues: CSVEPSVSPDTQYF. The CDR3 DNA is TGCAGCGTTGAGCCTAGCGTAAGCCCAGATACGCAGTATTTT. The chain links TRBV29-1 to TRBJ2-3; tentatively, D is TRBD2 (6 bases). The CDR3 covers 14 residues. V shed 3 bases and J shed 4 bases, with 14 bases lying between them. Germline V gene data show CDR1 as SQVTM and CDR2 as ANQGSEA.

The chain recombines TRBV7-2 with TRBJ1-2; 8 positions match TRBD1. V shed 1 base, J shed 4 bases, and the junction held 5 bases outside the gene matches. Germline assignment: CDR1 SGHTA and CDR2 FQGNSA. The CDR3 covers 15 residues. The chain's CDR3 is CASSLGGQGSYGYTF. For the CDR3, the DNA is TGTGCCAGCAGCTTAGGCGGACAGGGTAGCTATGGCTACACCTTC.

J is TRBJ2-2 and V is TRBV7-2; D is tentatively TRBD1 or TRBD2 (6 bases each). The germline V and J ends were trimmed by 6 bases and 4 bases, with 21 bases remaining between them. From germline, CDR1 is SGHTA and CDR2 FQGNSA. The CDR3 totals 17 residues. CDR3 residues: CASRTTIGRGGTGELFF. Here the CDR3 DNA reads TGTGCCAGCAGGACTACCATCGGCAGGGGAGGCACCGGGGAGCTGTTTTTT.

This clonotype showed up just once. Here the CDR3 DNA reads TGTGCCTGGAGACGCCCCCTCCACCGGGGGGCCAGCTCCTATAATTCACCCCTCCACTTT. This gives the protein CAWRRPLHRGASSYNSPLHF. The chain joins TRBV30 to TRBJ1-6; tentative D call: TRBD1 (6 bases). Per germline, CDR1 GTSNPN and CDR2 SVGIG (reference sequence). Trimming stripped 3 bases from V and 0 bases from J, with 24 bases between. This CDR3 spans 20 amino acids.

This clonotype was counted once. This chain uses TRBV2 with TRBJ1-1, with D uncertain. This CDR3 spans 14 amino acids. V was trimmed by 2 bases and J by 1 base, leaving 8 bases between them. Germline CDR1 SNHLY, CDR2 FYNNEI. This CDR3 reads CASSERQTNTEAFF. CDR3 DNA sequence: TGTGCCAGCAGTGAACGGCAGACGAACACTGAAGCTTTCTTT.

The CDR3 reads CASSLATSGASDTQYF. The CDR3 coding sequence is TGCGCCAGCAGCTTGGCAACTAGCGGGGCTTCAGATACGCAGTATTTT. This sequence joins TRBV5-1 and TRBJ2-3, with TRBD2 matching over 10 bases. The CDR3 loop spans 16 amino acids. The trim removed 0 bases at V and 4 bases at J, leaving 5 bases unmatched. Germline V lookup: CDR1 SGHRS, CDR2 YFSETQ. Supplemented by reference TRBV5-1 and TRBJ2-3, the full variable domain reads KAGVTQTPRYLIKTRGQQVTLSCSPISGHRSVSWYQQTPGQGLQFLFEYFSETQRNKGNFPGRFSGRQFSNSRSEMNVSTLELGDSALYLCASSLATSGASDTQYFGPGTRLTVL.

The chain has TRBV7-2 and TRBJ2-1; 10 bases match TRBD2. Germline loops: CDR1 SGHTA, CDR2 FQGNSA. The CDR3 is 16 residues long. The ends lost 1 base at V and 4 bases at J; junction bases unmatched: 4. In nucleotides, the CDR3 is TGTGCCAGCAGCTTAGAGCTTAGCGGGGGGTACAATGAGCAGTTCTTC. Translation: CASSLELSGGYNEQFF.

The chain employs TRBV29-1 and TRBJ2-7; D is uncertain. This CDR3 is 13 amino acids long. Trimming pared 0 bases from V and 2 bases from J, leaving 8 bases between. Germline V gene lookup returns CDR1 SQVTM and CDR2 ANQGSEA. CDR3 amino acids: CSVEDGYPYEQYF. CDR3 bases: TGCAGCGTTGAAGATGGGTACCCCTACGAGCAGTACTTC.

The chain uses TRBV3-1 and TRBJ2-7; unclear D gene. The germline V gene encodes CDR1 LGHDT and CDR2 YNNKEL (reference sequence). This CDR3 region has 15 residues. V lost 4 bases, J lost 2 bases, and 15 bases lay in between. The CDR3 sequence is CASSPGSSSAYEQYF. The CDR3 nucleotides read TGTGCCAGCAGCCCAGGTTCCAGTTCAGCCTACGAGCAGTACTTC.

The chain carries TRBV12-3 or TRBV12-4 and TRBJ2-2, with TRBD2 matching 10 bases. The CDR3 covers 16 residues. Trimming removed 5 bases from V and 1 base from J; junction bases left unmatched: 4. The CDR3 reads CASSTSGRENTGELFF. The CDR3 DNA sequence: TGTGCCAGCAGTACGAGCGGGAGGGAGAACACCGGGGAGCTGTTTTTT.

This sequence joins TRBV7-2 and TRBJ1-5; 8 bases are shared with TRBD1. The CDR3 sequence is 15 residues long. Germline lookup yields CDR1 SGHTA and CDR2 FQGNSA. V trimming: 3 bases; J trimming: 2 bases; junction bases outside the gene matches: 3. Here the CDR3 reads CASSFDRGGNQPQHF. The DNA for the CDR3 is TGTGCCAGCAGCTTCGACAGGGGCGGCAATCAGCCCCAGCATTTT.

The rearrangement links TRBV6-2 or TRBV6-3 to TRBJ2-7; TRBD1 aligns across 7 bases. CDR1 MNHEY and CDR2 SVGEGT come from the germline V gene. CDR3 size: 14 residues. V lost 5 bases and J lost 3; bases outside the gene matches: 7. The CDR3 DNA sequence: TGTGCCAGCAGTACAGGGGCCTCGGGCTACGAGCAGTACTTC. Encoded protein: CASSTGASGYEQYF.

V is TRBV2 and J is TRBJ2-7; D assignment may be TRBD1 or TRBD2 (5 bases each). Per the germline V gene, CDR1 is SNHLY and CDR2 is FYNNEI. V lost 3 bases to trimming and J lost 0 bases, with 12 bases between them. The CDR3 spans 15 residues. The CDR3 bases are TGTGCCAGCAGTGAGGGGGTTTTGAGCTCCTACGAGCAGTACTTC. It codes for CASSEGVLSSYEQYF. Supplemented by reference TRBV2 and TRBJ2-7, the full variable domain reads EPEVTQTPSHQVTQMGQEVILRCVPISNHLYFYWYRQILGQKVEFLVSFYNNEISEKSEIFDDQFSVERPDGSNFTLKIRSTKLEDSAMYFCASSEGVLSSYEQYFGPGTRLTVT.

J is TRBJ2-2 and V is TRBV7-8; 7 bases are shared with TRBD1. The length of the CDR3 is 16 residues. J lost 2 bases, V lost 4 bases, and 7 bases had no gene match. In germline, CDR1 is SGHVS, CDR2 FQNEAQ. Written as DNA, the CDR3 is TGTGCCAGCAGCTCTCACACAGGGGTCAACACCGGGGAGCTGTTTTTT. The encoded protein is CASSSHTGVNTGELFF. Full variable domain (outside the CDR3, taken from reference TRBV7-8 and TRBJ2-2): GAGVSQSPRYKVAKRGQDVALRCDPISGHVSLFWYQQALGQGPEFLTYFQNEAQLDKSGLPSDRFFAERPEGSVSTLKIQRTQQEDSAVYLCASSSHTGVNTGELFFGEGSRLTVL.

This clonotype was recorded a few times. The V gene is TRBV24-1, the J gene TRBJ2-5, with D perhaps matching TRBD2 (7 bases). The CDR3 totals 16 residues. V lost 0 bases, J lost 5 bases, and 15 bases lay in between. Germline assignment: CDR1 KGHDR and CDR2 SFDVKD. The CDR3 protein is CATSDLGGAGAETQYF. The CDR3 DNA sequence: TGTGCCACCAGTGATTTGGGGGGGGCAGGAGCGGAGACCCAGTACTTC.

The CDR3 DNA reads as TGTGCCAGCAGCTTAGCGGGGGGGCCATCTGGGTATTTT. Protein sequence: CASSLAGGPSGYF. This sequence joins TRBV7-2 and TRBJ2-3, with D possibly TRBD2 on 7 matching bases. This CDR3 spans 13 amino acids. Germline-derived CDR1 and CDR2 are SGHTA and FQGNSA. With 0 bases removed from V and 14 bases from J, the gap between germline ends came to 15 bases.

The J gene is TRBJ1-6, the V gene TRBV7-9; 7 bases are a match to TRBD1. Per the germline V gene, CDR1 is SEHNR and CDR2 is FQNEAQ (reference sequence). This CDR3 is 14 amino acids long. V shed 4 bases, J shed 7 bases, and the junction held 4 bases outside the gene matches. CDR3 residues: CASSSGQQNSPLHF. The CDR3 nucleotides read TGTGCCAGCAGCTCGGGACAGCAGAATTCACCCCTCCACTTT.

The rearrangement uses TRBV25-1 and TRBJ1-2; the D is unclear. The V gene's germline CDR1 is MGHDK and CDR2 SYGVNS. Trimming took 0 bases from V and 4 from J, leaving 3 bases between them. This CDR3 contains 12 residues. CDR3: CASSEYTYGYTF. As DNA, the CDR3 is TGTGCCAGCAGTGAATATACCTATGGCTACACCTTC.